This entry lists 21 T cell receptor beta chains sequenced from one sample in a study of blood T cells in healthy people across ages. For the second PCR, which ran for roughly 6 to 12 cycles, a sample-barcoded 5' primer and a J-beta primer mix were used. MiXCR, applied by TCRdb to the 5' RACE reads, yields one record per CDR3 protein. The repertoire includes some 730,000 distinct CDR3 sequences, 22% of them detected once, and around 22% sits in the top ten. The material sequenced was blood. The receptors were gathered from a man aged 65-85 years in good health.

The rearrangement joins TRBV7-8 to TRBJ1-6; 9 bases fit TRBD1. This CDR3 comprises 16 residues. V shed 3 bases, J shed 10 bases, and the junction held 10 bases outside the gene matches. Germline CDR1 reads SGHVS; CDR2 reads FQNEAQ. The CDR3 nucleotides are TGTGCCAGCAGCTTCGCGGGACAGGGTCGGGGCTCACCCCTCCACTTT. As protein: CASSFAGQGRGSPLHF. The full variable domain, with the rest looked up from reference TRBV7-8 and TRBJ1-6, is GAGVSQSPRYKVAKRGQDVALRCDPISGHVSLFWYQQALGQGPEFLTYFQNEAQLDKSGLPSDRFFAERPEGSVSTLKIQRTQQEDSAVYLCASSFAGQGRGSPLHFGNGTRLTVT.

The chain uses TRBV4-1 and TRBJ2-5; TRBD2 matches at 10 bases. The CDR3 is made up of 16 amino acids. The V gene end was trimmed by 0 bases and the J gene end by 5 bases; junction bases not matched to a gene: 6. Germline lookup yields CDR1 MGHRA and CDR2 YSYEKL. The chain's CDR3 is CASSQEQRGGWETQYF. The DNA for the CDR3 is TGCGCCAGCAGCCAAGAGCAGCGGGGGGGCTGGGAGACCCAGTACTTC.

The V call is TRBV3-1, the J call TRBJ2-1, with D possibly being TRBD1 (5 bases). V was shortened by 1 base and J by 8 bases, with 12 bases between the two germline ends. The germline gives CDR1 LGHDT, CDR2 YNNKEL (reference sequence). CDR3 length: 14 residues. The DNA for the CDR3 is TGTGCCAGCAGCCAAGTTATAGGGGCGGATGAGCAGTTCTTC. Translated, it gives CASSQVIGADEQFF.

The sample holds a few counts of this clonotype. The rearrangement joins TRBV30 to TRBJ2-4; D is undetermined. Per the germline V gene, CDR1 is GTSNPN and CDR2 is SVGIG (reference sequence). V gave up 7 bases and J gave up 0 bases, with 10 bases separating them. The CDR3 loop spans 13 amino acids. CDR3 residues: CAYMTQAKNIQYF. CDR3 DNA sequence: TGTGCCTACATGACGCAAGCCAAAAACATTCAGTACTTC.

The chain has TRBV20-1 and TRBJ1-6; 12 nucleotides agree with TRBD1. In germline, CDR1 is DFQATT, CDR2 SNEGSKA (reference sequence). CDR3 size: 13 residues. After removal of 6 bases from V and 9 bases from J, the junction contained 3 bases not matched to a gene. The CDR3 loop reads CSATGQGASPLHF. CDR3 nucleotide sequence: TGCAGTGCAACGGGACAGGGGGCTTCACCCCTCCACTTT.

This clonotype was detected many times. The CDR3 DNA follows: TGTGCCAGCAGGGGACAGGGCACAGATACGCAGTATTTT. It is translated as CASRGQGTDTQYF. The chain carries TRBV6-2 or TRBV6-3 and TRBJ2-3; TRBD1 matches at 8 bases. This CDR3 is built from 13 residues. Germline V lookup: CDR1 MNHEY, CDR2 SVGEGT. V shed 6 bases and J 1 base; nucleotides not matched to a gene: 0.

The chain recombines TRBV10-1 with TRBJ1-1; D remains unclear. V was clipped by 0 bases and J by 4 bases, with 6 bases between them. This CDR3 has 13 residues. Per the germline V gene, CDR1 is WNHNN and CDR2 is SYGVQD (reference sequence). CDR3 DNA: TGCGCCAGCAGTGAGTCGGGATCCACTGAAGCTTTCTTT. Translating it yields CASSESGSTEAFF.

This clonotype was recorded at least ten times. The V and J genes are TRBV5-1 and TRBJ2-1; 7 bases align to TRBD1. V lost 0 bases, J lost 5 bases, and 2 bases stayed unmatched. From germline, CDR1 is SGHRS and CDR2 YFSETQ. CDR3 length: 14 amino acids. The CDR3 is CASSLGQGDNEQFF. DNA for the CDR3: TGCGCCAGCAGCTTGGGACAGGGTGACAATGAGCAGTTCTTC.

This clonotype has more than one count but fewer than ten. In nucleotides, the CDR3 is TGTGCCAGCAGCTTAGCCGAAAGCTCCTACAATGAGCAGTTCTTC. This encodes CASSLAESSYNEQFF. V is TRBV7-8 and J is TRBJ2-1; D not resolved. The germline V gene encodes CDR1 SGHVS and CDR2 FQNEAQ. Trimming took off 0 bases at V and 0 bases at J, with 6 bases between the two ends. This CDR3 has 15 amino acids.

This rearrangement joins TRBV30 to TRBJ2-5; the match to TRBD1 covers 10 bases. This CDR3 spans 12 amino acids. Germline CDR1 GTSNPN, CDR2 SVGIG (reference sequence). V shed 6 bases, J shed 4 bases, and the junction held 2 bases outside the gene matches. The CDR3 loop is CACRTGGETQYF. CDR3 DNA sequence: TGTGCCTGTCGGACAGGGGGAGAGACCCAGTACTTC.

The chain combines TRBV5-1 with TRBJ2-1; tentatively, D is TRBD1 (6 bases). The end of the DNA is better explained by TRBJ2-7, so the J call may be wrong. The germline V gene has CDR1 SGHRS and CDR2 YFSETQ. This CDR3 is 14 amino acids long. CDR3: CASSLGTTLYEQYF. The DNA for the CDR3 is TGCGCCAGCAGCTTAGGGACAACGCTCTACGAGCAGTACTTC.

A word on this clonotype: One end of the junction varies from germline; a read error may be responsible. The J gene is TRBJ2-5, the V gene TRBV20-1, with D maybe TRBD1 (6 bases). Germline CDR1 is DFQATT and CDR2 is SNEGSKA (reference sequence). This CDR3 has 14 amino acids. The CDR3 here is CSARDIQGLETRYF. The CDR3 DNA reads TGCAGTGCTAGAGATATCCAGGGGTTGGAGACCCGGTACTTC.

This clonotype was seen a few times. The gene calls are TRBV20-1 and TRBJ2-7; D may match TRBD1 or TRBD2 (5 bases each). From germline, CDR1 is DFQATT and CDR2 SNEGSKA (reference sequence). The CDR3 runs to 13 residues. With 6 bases removed from V and 0 bases from J, the gap between germline ends came to 12 bases. CDR3 sequence: CSAGTGSSYEQYF. The CDR3 DNA reads as TGCAGTGCCGGGACCGGTAGCTCCTACGAGCAGTACTTC.

The chain links TRBV7-3 to TRBJ2-2; D gene ambiguous. Germline CDR1 reads SGHTA; CDR2 reads FQGTGA. The ends were cut back, 2 bases at V and 5 bases at J, with 9 bases in the middle. This CDR3 region has 14 residues. The CDR3 nucleotides read TGTGCCAGCAGCTTAGGGTTTTCTACCGGGGAGCTGTTTTTT. It specifies CASSLGFSTGELFF.

As regards this clonotype: Mismatch with germline at one junction end may stem from a read error. The rearrangement uses TRBV19 and TRBJ2-5; TRBD1 matches at 8 bases. The CDR3 consists of 13 residues. Germline CDR1 is LNHDA and CDR2 is SQIVND (reference sequence). In nucleotides, the CDR3 is TGTGCCGGTAGCCTACAGGGGGTAGAGACCCAGTACTTC. Translating gives CAGSLQGVETQYF.

This chain links TRBV7-8 with TRBJ1-5; D call uncertain. CDR1 and CDR2 from the germline V gene are SGHVS and FQNEAQ. The germline V and J ends were trimmed by 5 bases and 3 bases, with 14 bases remaining between them. The CDR3 runs to 15 residues. Here the CDR3 reads CASSPMVGNNQPQHF. The CDR3 DNA reads as TGTGCCAGCAGCCCCATGGTGGGCAACAATCAGCCCCAGCATTTT. Full variable domain (remainder filled in from reference TRBV7-8 and TRBJ1-5): GAGVSQSPRYKVAKRGQDVALRCDPISGHVSLFWYQQALGQGPEFLTYFQNEAQLDKSGLPSDRFFAERPEGSVSTLKIQRTQQEDSAVYLCASSPMVGNNQPQHFGDGTRLSIL.

The chain combines TRBV14 with TRBJ1-2; a possible D gene is TRBD1 (6 bases). Germline V gene sequence: CDR1 SGHDN, CDR2 FVKESK. V was shortened by 0 bases and J by 5 bases, with 10 bases between the two germline ends. This CDR3 contains 14 residues. For the CDR3, the DNA is TGTGCCAGCAGCCAAGATAACAGGGTGTATGGCTACACCTTC. Its translation is CASSQDNRVYGYTF.

This clonotype has only a few counts. At one boundary the junction diverges from the germline segment, which might be a read error. This chain uses TRBV20-1 with TRBJ2-7; D may be TRBD1 (6 bases). Germline V CDR1 and CDR2: DFQATT, SNEGSKA (reference sequence). The CDR3 is 14 residues long. The CDR3 bases are TGCGGTGCGAGGACAGCGAGATCCTCCTACGAGCAGTACTTC. Its protein is CGARTARSSYEQYF.

V and J are TRBV12-3 or TRBV12-4 and TRBJ2-1, with 7 bases lining up with TRBD1. Near its end, the DNA agrees better with TRBJ2-7, so the J call may be wrong. This CDR3 has 18 residues. The CDR3 is CASSFLLGLAGGSYEQYF. CDR3 in DNA: TGTGCCAGCAGTTTCCTGCTAGGTTTGGCAGGGGGCTCCTACGAGCAGTACTTC.

This sequence joins TRBV29-1 and TRBJ2-7; a possible D gene is TRBD1 (6 bases). The CDR3 is 14 amino acids. Trimming took 4 bases from V and 6 from J, leaving 19 bases between them. Germline CDR1 is SQVTM and CDR2 is ANQGSEA. The CDR3 loop reads CSVVVFRGPSEQYF. The DNA for the CDR3 is TGCAGCGTTGTGGTGTTCAGGGGTCCAAGCGAGCAGTACTTC.

This chain joins TRBV6-5 and TRBJ2-4, with D perhaps matching TRBD1 (6 bases). Trimming stripped 6 bases from V and 8 bases from J, with 17 bases between. The CDR3 is 14 residues long. In germline, CDR1 is MNHEY, CDR2 SVGAGI. The CDR3 protein is CASRSPGAIDIQYF. CDR3 nucleotide sequence: TGTGCCAGCAGATCCCCAGGGGCTATTGACATTCAGTACTTC.